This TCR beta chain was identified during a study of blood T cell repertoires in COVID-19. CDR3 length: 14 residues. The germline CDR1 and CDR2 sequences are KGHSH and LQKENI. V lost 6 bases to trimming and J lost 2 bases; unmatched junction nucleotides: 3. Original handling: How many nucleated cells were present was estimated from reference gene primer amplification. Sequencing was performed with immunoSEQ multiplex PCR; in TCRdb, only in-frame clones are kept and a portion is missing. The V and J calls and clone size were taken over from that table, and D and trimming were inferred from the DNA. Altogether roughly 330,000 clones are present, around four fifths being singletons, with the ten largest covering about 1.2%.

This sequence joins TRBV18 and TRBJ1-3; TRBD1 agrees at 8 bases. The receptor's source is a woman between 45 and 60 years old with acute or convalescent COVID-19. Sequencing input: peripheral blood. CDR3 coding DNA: TGTGCCAGCTCCGGGACAGGCCCTGGAAACACCATATATTTT. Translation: CASSGTGPGNTIYF.